This T cell receptor (beta chain) is from a study of blood T cell repertoires in COVID-19. Across the whole study: Sites in the United States, Italy and Spain provided acute and convalescent COVID-19 samples. Sources were T cells, B-cell-depleted T cells, or PBMCs; the material itself was cDNA or gDNA.

In the original workflow: By means of reference gene primer amplification, nucleated cell counts were estimated. The protocol was immunoSEQ multiplex PCR, while the TCRdb copy is restricted to in-frame clones and leaves out a portion. That table is the source of V, J and clone size, and D and trimming were worked out from the DNA. The table lists around 180,000 clones, roughly 77% of them singletons, with about 6.8% in the top ten. With 6 bases clipped from V and 5 bases from J, the junction kept 13 bases outside the gene matches. The CDR3 loop spans 16 amino acids. CDR1 is MGHRA and CDR2 is YSYEKL in the germline V gene.

This TCR was recovered from a man between 70 and 80 years old with active or convalescent COVID-19. Sequences were obtained from peripheral blood. The chain links TRBV4-1 to TRBJ2-7; 10 nucleotides align to TRBD2. As DNA, the CDR3 is TGCGCCAGCAGGGTGAAAGGGGATAGCGGGAGGCACGAGCAGTACTTC. Translated, it gives CASRVKGDSGRHEQYF.